This TCR beta chain was documented in a study of Ad26.COV2.S vaccination and SARS-CoV-2 variants. Study summary: Intramuscularly, Ad26.COV2.S was given either once or twice, 56 days apart. The study, taken as a whole, reports: The study found similar non-spike TCR breadth in vaccine and placebo recipients. Breadth, reportedly substantial, characterized the spike-specific CD8+ and CD4+ T cell responses after vaccination. Relative to placebo recipients, vaccine recipients exhibited elevated spike-specific TCR breadth.

This CDR3 is 15 amino acids long. Germline lookup yields CDR1 SGHTA and CDR2 FQGNSA. The V end was cut by 3 bases, the J end by 1 base, with 13 bases between. As concerns this clone: Its target is not known.

The table came from immunoSEQ multiplex PCR; TCRdb's copy has only in-frame clones and leaves some out. The sample lists hundreds of thousands of clones; more than 70% were seen once. Described treatment: 15 to 20 received Ad26.COV2.S at low or high dose, single or two shots; several received placebo; per-sample allocation not given. Material that was analyzed had been drawn on day 63 after the first vaccine or placebo injection. The chain recombines TRBV7-2 with TRBJ2-7, with D perhaps matching TRBD1 or TRBD2 (5 bases each). The origin of this receptor is a person aged 18-60 years who received the Ad26.COV2.S COVID-19 vaccine or a placebo. The specimen comprised peripheral blood, sampled in a trial of Ad26.COV2.S vaccine versus placebo. Written as DNA, the CDR3 is TGTGCCAGCAGCTTTGCAGGGACCGGATCCTACGAGCAGTACTTC. The encoded protein is CASSFAGTGSYEQYF. The complete variable domain, with remaining parts taken from reference TRBV7-2 and TRBJ2-7, reads GAGVSQSPSNKVTEKGKDVELRCDPISGHTALYWYRQSLGQGLEFLIYFQGNSAPDKSGLPSDRFSAERTGGSVSTLTIQRTQQEDSAVYLCASSFAGTGSYEQYFGPGTRLTVT.